These T cell receptor beta chains were read from a single sample in a study of read filtering for tumor transcriptome and immune sequencing. TCRdb used MiXCR to reprocess the reads, holding one entry per CDR3 protein. The top ten hold roughly 40% of the sample, which has 35,000 to 45,000 distinct CDR3 sequences, approximately 14% seen once. Source material: a population of CD138-negative cells sorted from bone marrow. Every receptor here comes from a donor at least 40 years old with multiple myeloma. The CDR3 runs from the conserved cysteine through the conserved F or W. Fields, in order: CDR3 protein, CDR3 DNA, clone size, J gene, V gene, D gene, CDR3 length. D genes are given only for firm matches. Only part of the rows carry a size: once, few, many, or a class if the clone is expanded.

CSARVPTGTGNYEQYF | TGCAGTGCTAGAGTTCCTACCGGGACAGGAAACTACGAGCAGTACTTC | many | TRBJ2-7 | TRBV20-1 | TRBD1 | 16
CASSLAGEPYNEQFF | TGTGCCAGCAGTTTAGCAGGGGAGCCCTACAATGAGCAGTTCTTC | many | TRBJ2-1 | TRBV28 | NA | 15
CSGIRGEGGTQYF | TGCAGTGGGATACGGGGAGAAGGGGGGACCCAGTACTTC | many | TRBJ2-5 | TRBV20-1 | NA | 13
CTVVQVSSETQYF | TGCACCGTCGTACAGGTATCTTCAGAGACCCAGTACTTC | many | TRBJ2-5 | TRBV29-1 | NA | 13
CASSQRRISGRNEQFF | TGTGCCAGCAGCCAACGGCGGATTAGTGGGAGGAATGAGCAGTTCTTC | NA | TRBJ2-1 | TRBV3-1 | NA | 16
CSVVGLDETQYF | TGCAGTGTCGTCGGACTAGACGAGACCCAGTACTTC | NA | TRBJ2-5 | TRBV20-1 | TRBD2 | 12
CASSLDSTGELFF | TGTGCCAGCAGCTTAGATAGCACCGGGGAGCTGTTTTTT | many | TRBJ2-2 | TRBV7-6 | NA | 13
CASSLGGLAGNEQFF | TGTGCCAGCAGCTTGGGGGGACTAGCGGGGAATGAGCAGTTCTTC | many | TRBJ2-1 | TRBV5-6 | TRBD2 | 15
CSARGSGSYEQFF | TGCAGTGCTAGAGGTAGCGGGAGCTATGAGCAGTTCTTC | many | TRBJ2-1 | TRBV20-1 | TRBD2 | 13
CASSPLRRGQETQYF | TGTGCCAGCTCACCTCTACGCCGGGGCCAAGAGACCCAGTACTTC | many | TRBJ2-5 | TRBV18 | NA | 15
CASSSEGVTPQHF | TGTGCCAGCAGTTCCGAAGGGGTGACGCCCCAGCATTTT | many | TRBJ1-5 | TRBV12-3/TRBV12-4 | NA | 13
CASSRREGAGELFF | TGTGCCAGCAGTAGGAGGGAGGGGGCCGGGGAGCTGTTTTTT | many | TRBJ2-2 | TRBV12-3/TRBV12-4 | NA | 14
CASSGGLSTDTQYF | TGTGCCAGCAGTGGGGGACTTAGCACAGATACGCAGTATTTT | many | TRBJ2-3 | TRBV2 | NA | 14
CSAVSRTGRTSPRHYNEQFF | TGCAGTGCCGTATCCCGGACAGGCCGGACTAGTCCTCGTCACTACAATGAGCAGTTCTTC | NA | TRBJ2-1 | TRBV20-1 | NA | 20
CSALQGPNQPQHF | TGCAGTGCTCTACAGGGGCCAAATCAGCCCCAGCATTTT | many | TRBJ1-5 | TRBV20-1 | TRBD1 | 13
CASSLGSGELFF | TGTGCCAGCAGCTTAGGGTCCGGGGAGCTGTTTTTT | NA | TRBJ2-2 | TRBV7-3 | NA | 12
CASSQVRGRDEQYF | TGCGCCAGCAGCCAAGTACGGGGAAGGGACGAGCAGTACTTC | NA | TRBJ2-7 | TRBV4-3 | NA | 14
CSVPGWTSSQPQHF | TGCAGTGTCCCCGGATGGACAAGCAGTCAGCCCCAGCATTTT | NA | TRBJ1-5 | TRBV20-1 | NA | 14
CSVYTGINTDQYF | TGCAGCGTTTATACAGGGATTAATACGGATCAGTACTTC | many | TRBJ2-7 | TRBV29-1 | NA | 13
CASSQIPDSYEQYF | TGTGCCAGCAGCCAGATACCCGACTCCTACGAGCAGTACTTC | NA | TRBJ2-7 | TRBV3-1 | NA | 14
CASSPLQETQYF | TGTGCCAGCAGCCCGCTTCAAGAGACCCAGTACTTC | many | TRBJ2-5 | TRBV7-9 | NA | 12
CASSLAASGGATDTQYF | TGTGCCAGCAGCTTAGCGGCTAGCGGAGGGGCCACAGATACGCAGTATTTT | many | TRBJ2-3 | TRBV7-6 | TRBD2 | 17
CATSGSGREINQPQHF | TGTGCCACCAGTGGTTCGGGACGGGAGATCAATCAGCCCCAGCATTTT | many | TRBJ1-5 | TRBV24-1 | NA | 16
CSVASLQAGGPDTQYF | TGCAGCGTTGCCTCTTTACAAGCGGGAGGGCCAGATACGCAGTATTTT | many | TRBJ2-3 | TRBV29-1 | TRBD2 | 16
CASSPTGTRSGTDTQYF | TGTGCCAGCAGCCCAACTGGGACTAGGAGTGGGACAGATACGCAGTATTTT | many | TRBJ2-3 | TRBV7-3 | TRBD2 | 17
CASSITGSRGNQPQHF | TGTGCCAGTAGTATTACGGGGTCCCGCGGCAATCAGCCCCAGCATTTT | many | TRBJ1-5 | TRBV19 | NA | 16
CASSLGLDYPTYF | TGTGCCAGCAGCTTAGGCCTGGACTACCCAACGTACTTC | few | TRBJ2-7 | TRBV7-9 | NA | 13
CASRVTGGVGQPQHF | TGTGCCAGCAGGGTGACAGGGGGAGTGGGTCAGCCCCAGCATTTT | many | TRBJ1-5 | TRBV6-1 | TRBD1 | 15
CASSLGDRSYGQYF | TGCGCCAGCAGTTTGGGGGACAGGTCCTACGGGCAGTACTTC | few | TRBJ2-7 | TRBV12-3/TRBV12-4 | TRBD1 | 14
CAISDGETQYF | TGTGCCATCAGTGACGGGGAGACCCAGTACTTC | many | TRBJ2-5 | TRBV10-3 | NA | 11
CASSYSRAGGNEQFF | TGTGCCAGCAGTTACTCGAGAGCAGGGGGCAATGAGCAGTTCTTC | NA | TRBJ2-1 | TRBV6-6 | TRBD1 | 15
CASSPKGRNTGELFF | TGCGCCAGCAGTCCGAAAGGCCGGAACACCGGGGAGCTGTTTTTT | many | TRBJ2-2 | TRBV4-3 | NA | 15
CSARDYPLAFF | TGCAGTGCTAGAGATTACCCTTTAGCTTTCTTT | many | TRBJ1-1 | TRBV20-1 | NA | 11
CASSLFLTDTQYF | TGCGCCAGCAGCCTCTTTCTCACAGATACGCAGTATTTT | many | TRBJ2-3 | TRBV5-1 | NA | 13
CASSPIAAPNYEQYF | TGTGCCAGCAGTCCGATAGCGGCCCCCAACTACGAGCAGTACTTC | NA | TRBJ2-7 | TRBV27 | NA | 15
CASSRRGRGPGELFF | TGTGCCAGCAGCAGAAGGGGCAGGGGACCCGGGGAGCTGTTTTTT | NA | TRBJ2-2 | TRBV14 | NA | 15
CSVEEGQETQYF | TGCAGCGTTGAAGAAGGCCAAGAGACCCAGTACTTC | many | TRBJ2-5 | TRBV29-1 | NA | 12
CASSQDRGESKNEQFF | TGCGCCAGCAGCCAAGATCGGGGGGAGTCTAAGAATGAGCAGTTCTTC | many | TRBJ2-1 | TRBV4-1 | TRBD2 | 16
CASSPSLVDEQYF | TGTGCCAGCAGCCCCTCGTTAGTAGACGAGCAGTACTTC | many | TRBJ2-7 | TRBV3-1 | NA | 13
CASSPDDAYEQYF | TGTGCCAGCAGCCCGGACGACGCGTACGAGCAGTACTTC | medium-sized | TRBJ2-7 | TRBV5-6 | NA | 13
CASSQEGLRTDTQYF | TGTGCCAGTAGTCAAGAGGGACTGAGGACAGATACGCAGTATTTT | few | TRBJ2-3 | TRBV19 | NA | 15
CASSQDSSDTEAFF | TGTGCCAGCAGCCAAGACTCTTCGGACACTGAAGCTTTCTTT | many | TRBJ1-1 | TRBV4-2 | NA | 14
CSVELPPNEKLFF | TGCAGCGTTGAACTGCCTCCCAATGAAAAACTGTTTTTT | many | TRBJ1-4 | TRBV29-1 | NA | 13
CASSPPSGAAMGEQYF | TGTGCCAGCTCACCACCGTCCGGGGCAGCTATGGGGGAGCAGTACTTC | many | TRBJ2-7 | TRBV18 | NA | 16